This is a list of T cell receptor beta chains from one sample in a study of blood T cell repertoires in COVID-19. TCRdb's copy holds only in-frame clones and misses some; the assay was immunoSEQ multiplex PCR. The repertoire holds about 60,000 clones, with around 84% as singletons. The specimen was peripheral blood. Source of these receptors: a human donor in a cohort sampled during active COVID-19. CDR3s leave out the opening cysteine and the closing phenylalanine or tryptophan.

v_gene,j_gene,len,CDR3aa
TRBV19,TRBJ1-5,14,ASQTGTRGTNQPQH
TRBV4-2,TRBJ2-7,12,ASSQGAQSYEQY
TRBV21-1,TRBJ1-4,8,VNSGSATL
TRBV3-1/TRBV3-2,TRBJ2-7,10,ASSQFSYEQY
TRBV11-2,TRBJ2-5,10,ASSRQDLTQY
TRBV30,TRBJ2-4,13,AWGHRTGGKNIQY
TRBV5-8,TRBJ1-2,9,ASSPYIQDI
TRBV9,TRBJ1-6,15,ASSPGRGGGVNSPLH
TRBV6-1,TRBJ2-2,11,ASSDQGAGELF
TRBV6-1,TRBJ2-3,12,ASSDMGGTDTQY
TRBV4-3,TRBJ2-7,15,ASSQVTLTGISYEQY
TRBV7-8,TRBJ1-5,13,ASSLYRVGSQPQH
TRBV7-2,TRBJ1-3,11,ASSSGQGATIY
TRBV3-1/TRBV3-2,TRBJ1-1,11,ASSRDRDSEAF
TRBV7-2,TRBJ2-2,13,ASSSQGALTGELF
TRBV9,TRBJ2-7,14,ASSAGTSGPSYEQY
TRBV3-1/TRBV3-2,TRBJ1-3,17,ASSPSDSRSGPSGNTIY
TRBV6-2/TRBV6-3,TRBJ2-3,16,ASSFPSLAGGGTDTQY
TRBV18,TRBJ1-1,15,ASSPLLQGTENTEAF
TRBV21-1,TRBJ2-3,15,ASSKEEVAGATDTQY
TRBV7-9,TRBJ2-7,12,ASSLGTGVYEQY
TRBV19,TRBJ2-5,13,ASSIRHSGQETQY
TRBV21-1,TRBJ2-1,17,ASSTGASGREEPYNEQF